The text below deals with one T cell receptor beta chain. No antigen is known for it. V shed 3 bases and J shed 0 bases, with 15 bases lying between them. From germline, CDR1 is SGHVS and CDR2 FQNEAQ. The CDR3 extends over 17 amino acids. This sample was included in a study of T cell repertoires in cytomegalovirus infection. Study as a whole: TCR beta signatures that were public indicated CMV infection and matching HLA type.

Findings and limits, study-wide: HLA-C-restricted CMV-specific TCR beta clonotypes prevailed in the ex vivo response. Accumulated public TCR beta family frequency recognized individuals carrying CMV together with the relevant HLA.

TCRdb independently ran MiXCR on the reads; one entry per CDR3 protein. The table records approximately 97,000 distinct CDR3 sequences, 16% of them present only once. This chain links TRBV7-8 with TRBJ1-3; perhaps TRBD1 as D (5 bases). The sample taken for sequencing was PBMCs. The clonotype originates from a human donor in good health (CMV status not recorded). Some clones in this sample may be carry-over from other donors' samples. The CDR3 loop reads CASSFLGTESSGNTIYF. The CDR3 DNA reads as TGTGCCAGCAGCTTTCTAGGGACTGAAAGCTCTGGAAACACCATATATTTT.